This T cell receptor beta chain was sequenced during a study of T cell responses to AZD1222 COVID-19 vaccine (dated by TCRdb to the early 2020s). As for the study more broadly: AZD1222 recipients given second doses at about 4 weeks or at about 12 weeks were pooled, since spike-specific TCR depth and breadth were not found to differ between the two schedules. Enrollment into the trials was organized by age into subgroups of 18-55, 56-69 and 70-plus years, and those subgroups contained approximately 150, 30 and 60 TCR-sequenced participants, respectively. A total of just over 230 trial participants underwent TCR sequencing, of whom 200 to 220 had received two doses of AZD1222 and 26 had received two doses of the MenACWY control vaccine.

A word on this clone: It has no known antigen specificity. Per-base quality was not reported, and no clone a single base away is much larger than it.

The CDR3 regions of human TCRbeta chains were subjected to immunosequencing. As for how the authors treated the data: TCRs in the repertoires were matched against a reference library of SARS-CoV-2-specific TCRs that had been generated with the MIRA antigen-specificity platform. Breadth was defined as the fraction of unique TCRs that were SARS-CoV-2-associated. Depth was defined as the fraction of total T cells that were SARS-CoV-2-associated. Using the MIRA data, each spike-specific TCR was mapped to the spike region that the TCR reacts to and placed in a CD4 or CD8 class. Log10-transformed breadth and depth values were compared by one-way ANOVA with Sidak's multiple comparisons tests. TCRdb provides this immuneACCESS table in a form limited to in-frame rearrangements. Some clones are lacking; in checked studies, under half of them reflect an unresolved V gene, and why the rest are absent is not known. V and J calls and clone size are as listed in that table; D and trimming were resolved from the DNA. The table for this sample lists around 150,000 clones; about 95% of them were counted only once. The top ten constitute about 0.64% of the sample.

CDR1 and CDR2 (SEHNR, FQNEAQ) derive from the germline V gene (reference sequence). V is cut by 4 bases and J by 3 bases, and the space between the germline ends is 16 bases. The CDR3 contains 15 residues, cysteine and phenylalanine counted. The CDR3 DNA has 45 bases and is translated from base 1. The time point label for this specimen denotes: baseline before first vaccination. Vaccinee samples were obtained from the UK trials COV001 and COV002, which included a single-blind randomized controlled phase 2/3 trial of AZD1222 (ChAdOx1 nCoV-19) in healthy adults. Trial participant PBMC samples were collected at day 0 and day 28 after the second dose for TCRbeta chain sequencing. Findings and caveats that apply to the study as a whole: After two AZD1222 doses, both the breadth and the depth of spike-specific TCRs were significantly higher than at day 0 and than in MenACWY recipients. The 56-69-year group was small, and its depth increase did not reach significance, likely because of low power. Because no day 14 peak-response samples were available, the repertoires could be characterized only after the peak T cell response. Participants were mostly white British and included more females than males, and it was suggested by the authors that clonal diversity may have been underestimated. Reportedly, close to half of the unique spike-specific TCRs recognized epitopes lying outside the regions that are mutated in the B.1.351 and B.1.1.7 variants. Conclusions about previously exposed vaccinees are limited, since just six or seven AZD1222 recipients were seropositive for SARS-CoV-2 at baseline. The vaccine-associated CD4 TCRs covered the entire spike protein, and the dominant responses fell in regions 160-218 and 743-854.

The sequence links TRBV7-9 to TRBJ2-7; no D gene call is confident. The sample consisted of peripheral blood, taken on day 0 of AZD1222 vaccination. This clonotype was obtained from an adult in good health. Here the CDR3 is given as CASSSTKTTYYEQYF. The sequenced DNA is TGTGCCAGCAGCTCCACCAAGACCACTTACTACGAGCAGTACTTC.